The 17 T cell receptor beta chains below all came from one sample that was sequenced in a study of blood T cells in healthy people across ages (dated by TCRdb to about 2015). The method behind the library was 5' RACE. The reads were generated on an Illumina HiSeq 2500. The second PCR ran for roughly 7 to 11 cycles and used a J-beta primer mix along with a sample-barcoded 5' primer. TCRdb reanalyzed the raw reads on its own, using fastp at Q25 for trimming and MiXCR for clone calling, and kept in-frame beta chains. Each entry is one CDR3 protein sequence, shown with its most common DNA and genes. Counted in this sample were 650,000 to 800,000 distinct CDR3 sequences; approximately 44% of them appeared once. The ten largest clonotypes hold around 21% of the sample. The sequencing sample was made of blood. Receptors originate from a man aged 55 to 69 in good health.

A word on this clonotype: Possible read error: a much larger clone is one base away. The V and J genes are TRBV20-1 and TRBJ2-5, with D uncertain. V dropped 3 bases and J dropped 5 bases, with 4 bases sitting between them. Germline CDR1 and CDR2: DFQATT and SNEGSKA (reference sequence). The CDR3 spans 10 residues. CDR3 coding DNA: TGCAGTGCTAGGATGGAGACCCAGTACTTC. It codes for CSARMETQYF.

This clonotype occurred once. V and J are TRBV6-2 or TRBV6-3 and TRBJ1-2; D is undetermined. The CDR3 runs 14 residues. Germline V gene lookup returns CDR1 MNHEY and CDR2 SVGEGT. The germline V and J ends were trimmed by 7 bases and 2 bases, with 14 bases remaining between them. The DNA of the CDR3 is TGTGCCAGCACCAACCACGGGGAGAACTATGGCTACACCTTC. Translated, it gives CASTNHGENYGYTF.

The chain links TRBV6-4 to TRBJ1-1, with D unresolved. Germline lookup yields CDR1 MRHNA and CDR2 SNTAGT. This CDR3 region has 13 residues. Trimming pared 4 bases from V and 5 bases from J, leaving 11 bases between. CDR3 region: CASSVGRGTEAFF. The CDR3 nucleotides read TGTGCCAGCAGTGTAGGCCGGGGTACTGAAGCTTTCTTT.

This clonotype has a handful of counts. The gene calls are TRBV6-5 and TRBJ2-4, with 9 bases lining up with TRBD1. With the DNA end fitting TRBJ2-7 better, the J assignment may be wrong. This CDR3 has 15 residues. The V gene's germline CDR1 is MNHEY and CDR2 SVGAGI. The CDR3 here is CASSKDRGGSYEQYF. The CDR3 DNA is TGTGCCAGCTCAAAGGACAGGGGAGGGTCCTACGAGCAGTACTTC.

This clonotype was detected ten times or more. The DNA of the CDR3 is TGCGCCAGCAGCCCGGGACAGGGGGCGTATGGCTACACCTTC. Protein: CASSPGQGAYGYTF. The J gene is TRBJ1-2, the V gene TRBV5-1; 12 bases match TRBD1. V shed 4 bases and J 5 bases; nucleotides not matched to a gene: 3. CDR1 and CDR2 from the germline V gene are SGHRS and YFSETQ. The CDR3 sequence is 14 residues long.

This clonotype was counted once. At one boundary the junction diverges from the germline segment, which might be a read error. The chain couples TRBV3-1 to TRBJ2-7; no reliable D call. The CDR3 has 15 amino acids. Looked up from germline, CDR1 is LGHDT and CDR2 is YNNKEL (reference sequence). The CDR3 here is CASSQGLWASSEQYF. The CDR3 DNA follows: TGTGCCAGCAGCCAAGGTCTATGGGCGTCCTCCGAGCAGTACTTC.

A single count supports this clonotype. At one end, the junction sequence differs from germline, possibly due to a read error. The chain combines TRBV20-1 with TRBJ1-5; D uncertain. Per germline, CDR1 DFQATT and CDR2 SNEGSKA (reference sequence). This CDR3 comprises 17 residues. CDR3 in amino acids: CSATVEGGQYSNQLQHF. CDR3 in DNA: TGCAGTGCTACAGTTGAGGGCGGGCAGTATAGCAATCAGCTCCAGCATTTT.

The chain combines TRBV7-8 with TRBJ2-7; a weak D match, TRBD2 (6 bases). The CDR3 has 15 amino acids. V lost 5 bases and J 5 bases, leaving 19 bases between the germline ends. Germline lookup yields CDR1 SGHVS and CDR2 FQNEAQ. DNA of the CDR3: TGTGCCAGCAGCCCCCGGGTGGGGGGAGCGGACGAGCAGTACTTC. It specifies CASSPRVGGADEQYF.

The chain carries TRBV7-9 and TRBJ2-7; 9 bases align to TRBD1. V lost 5 bases, J lost 5 bases, and 7 bases stayed unmatched. The CDR3 loop spans 14 amino acids. Germline V gene sequence: CDR1 SEHNR, CDR2 FQNEAQ (reference sequence). The CDR3 sequence: CASSHGQGLNEQYF. CDR3 DNA: TGTGCCAGCAGCCATGGACAGGGGCTAAACGAGCAGTACTTC.

This clonotype was observed many times. V and J are TRBV20-1 and TRBJ2-5, with D perhaps given as TRBD1 or TRBD2 (6 bases each). V was cut by 3 bases and J by 4 bases, with 15 bases left in between. CDR1 and CDR2 from the germline V gene are DFQATT and SNEGSKA (reference sequence). The CDR3 sequence is 14 residues long. CDR3 loop: CSARVLATGETQYF. The CDR3 DNA sequence: TGCAGTGCTAGGGTCCTAGCGACAGGAGAGACCCAGTACTTC.

Only a few counts were recorded for this clonotype. The rearrangement joins TRBV6-2 or TRBV6-3 to TRBJ2-7, with D perhaps TRBD2 (5 bases). The CDR3 sequence is 14 residues long. The germline V gene has CDR1 MNHEY and CDR2 SVGEGT. The V end was cut by 4 bases, the J end by 1 base, with 11 bases between. The CDR3 DNA reads as TGTGCCAGCAGTTCCGGGATATTTTCCTACGAGCAGTACTTC. This encodes CASSSGIFSYEQYF.

DNA of the CDR3: TGCAGTGCTAGAGACGTGGGACTAGCCAATGAGCAGTTCTTC. Amino acids: CSARDVGLANEQFF. The chain recombines TRBV20-1 with TRBJ2-1; 9 nucleotides line up with TRBD2. V lost 0 bases to trimming and J lost 6 bases; unmatched junction nucleotides: 3. The CDR3 totals 14 residues. Germline V CDR1 and CDR2: DFQATT, SNEGSKA (reference sequence).

The CDR3: CASSQDYGTDGYTF. The CDR3, as DNA: TGTGCCAGCAGCCAAGATTACGGGACAGACGGCTACACCTTC. The chain uses TRBV14 and TRBJ1-2, with 7 bases matching TRBD1. The CDR3 consists of 14 residues. CDR1 and CDR2 (germline): SGHDN, FVKESK. V was clipped by 0 bases and J by 8 bases; unmatched bases: 6. The entire variable domain, with the rest obtained from reference TRBV14 and TRBJ1-2, is as follows: EAGVTQFPSHSVIEKGQTVTLRCDPISGHDNLYWYRRVMGKEIKFLLHFVKESKQDESGMPNNRFLAERTGGTYSTLKVQPAELEDSGVYFCASSQDYGTDGYTFGSGTRLTVV.

The gene calls are TRBV27 and TRBJ2-1; 7 bases align to TRBD1. The CDR3 loop spans 14 amino acids. Losses at the gene ends were 2 bases for V and 4 bases for J; bases not matched to a gene: 2. Germline values: CDR1 MNHEY, CDR2 SMNVEV (reference sequence). CDR3 amino acids: CASSLPGQYNEQFF. For the CDR3, the DNA is TGTGCCAGCAGTTTACCGGGACAGTACAATGAGCAGTTCTTC.

The chain is built from TRBV20-1 and TRBJ2-3; 12 bases match TRBD2. V shed 2 bases, J shed 6 bases, and the junction held 6 bases outside the gene matches. Germline CDR1 DFQATT, CDR2 SNEGSKA (reference sequence). This CDR3 has 15 residues. In nucleotides, the CDR3 is TGCAGTGCTAGACAGACTAGCGGGGGCGGGGATACGCAGTATTTT. This sequence encodes CSARQTSGGGDTQYF.

This sequence joins TRBV4-1 and TRBJ2-3; TRBD2 aligns across 8 bases. The V segment lost 1 base and the J segment 2 bases; nucleotides outside the gene matches: 5. CDR1 and CDR2 (germline): MGHRA, YSYEKL. The CDR3 has 16 residues. CDR3 bases: TGCGCCAGCAGCCAAGCGGGCGGGGGGCCCACAGATACGCAGTATTTT. Residues: CASSQAGGGPTDTQYF.

The chain employs TRBV7-9 and TRBJ2-5; possible D gene TRBD1, 5 bases. Germline V gene sequence: CDR1 SEHNR, CDR2 FQNEAQ (reference sequence). The CDR3 has 14 amino acids. V lost 1 base to trimming and J lost 5 bases, with 11 bases between them. The CDR3 DNA reads as TGTGCCAGCAGCTTAGTGGGCAGGGATGAGACCCAGTACTTC. As protein: CASSLVGRDETQYF.